The TCR beta chain under discussion was sequenced for a study of T-cell memory formation after mild COVID-19. Regarding the study as a whole: Clones contracting across day 15 to 85 had a balanced CD4/CD8 profile; later expanding clones leaned CD4+. Mostly located in CM and EM were contracting CD4+ clones, with contracting CD8+ clones located in EMRA. Certain responding clones were present in pre-infection memory, suggesting participation of cross-reactive memory.

This CDR3 contains 16 residues. Germline CDR1 reads SGHTA; CDR2 reads FQGTGA. Unmatched junction bases numbered 13, after V lost 5 bases and J lost 5 bases. Using its own MiXCR run on the 5' RACE reads, TCRdb lists one record per CDR3 protein. The data hold about 140,000 distinct CDR3 sequences, with about 14% observed a single time. As for this clonotype: Its antigen is as yet unknown.

This TCR was sampled from an adult woman who had mild COVID-19 (a few samples of this study predate the infection). Cell type and time point are not known. Sequencing used PBMCs or a T cell subset sorted from them (not recorded which). The chain couples TRBV7-3 to TRBJ2-3; 7 nucleotides align to TRBD1. CDR3: CASSPGGVGPLDTQYF. CDR3 sequence (DNA): TGTGCCAGCAGCCCAGGGGGTGTCGGGCCCCTAGATACGCAGTATTTT.